This TCR beta chain was found in a study of beta chain features in type 1 diabetes. Every bit of the isolated RNA underwent reverse transcription, so sequencing read expressed TCRB transcripts. Some clones are missing from TCRdb's copy, which holds only in-frame ones; the method was immunoSEQ multiplex PCR. Among about 620,000 clones listed, around 15% were seen once. Germline loops: CDR1 MNHEY, CDR2 SVGAGI. The length of the CDR3 is 13 residues. Trimming removed 4 bases from V and 3 bases from J, with 10 bases in between. The receptor comes from a man younger than 35 in good health. The rearrangement joins TRBV6-5 to TRBJ2-7; no clear D. What was sequenced was naive CD4+ T cells from blood. The CDR3 bases are TGTGCCAGCAGTTTTGATCGCCTCTACGAGCAGTACTTC. It translates to CASSFDRLYEQYF.